A selection of T cell receptor beta chains follows, all from one sample in a study of blood T cell repertoires in COVID-19. Clones were sequenced by immunoSEQ multiplex PCR, and TCRdb holds only the in-frame ones, with some missing. This repertoire shows 50,000 to 70,000 clones, more than 65% found once; its top ten account for more than 5%. Input material: peripheral blood. These receptors were taken from a woman aged 55-70 years with acute or convalescent COVID-19. CDR3s include the opening cysteine and the closing phenylalanine or tryptophan. Each record gives: clone size, V gene, J gene, CDR3 length, CDR3 protein. Where a row states a size, it is once, few, many or the class of an expanded clone; other rows omit it.

clone_size: .
v_call: TRBV7-9
j_call: TRBJ1-4
cdr3_length: 15
cdr3_aa: CASSSLGQGVEKLFF

clone_size: once
v_call: TRBV30
j_call: TRBJ1-4
cdr3_length: 15
cdr3_aa: CAWDRVEGTNEKLFF

clone_size: .
v_call: TRBV5-4
j_call: TRBJ2-5
cdr3_length: 18
cdr3_aa: CASSLRTSGGQVGETQYF

clone_size: .
v_call: TRBV2
j_call: TRBJ1-3
cdr3_length: 15
cdr3_aa: CASRQGSSSGNTIYF

clone_size: .
v_call: TRBV11-3
j_call: TRBJ2-5
cdr3_length: 15
cdr3_aa: CASSSSWGLGETQYF

clone_size: .
v_call: TRBV7-6
j_call: TRBJ2-7
cdr3_length: 14
cdr3_aa: CASSPRLGDYEQYF

clone_size: .
v_call: TRBV4-2
j_call: TRBJ1-2
cdr3_length: 15
cdr3_aa: CASSRNTGDQYGYTF

clone_size: .
v_call: TRBV6-1
j_call: TRBJ2-5
cdr3_length: 16
cdr3_aa: CASSEADSTLGETQYF

clone_size: .
v_call: TRBV12-3/TRBV12-4
j_call: TRBJ1-1
cdr3_length: 13
cdr3_aa: CASSGNWDTEAFF

clone_size: .
v_call: TRBV27
j_call: TRBJ1-6
cdr3_length: 19
cdr3_aa: CASSSGQGARRGHNSPLHF

clone_size: few
v_call: TRBV7-3
j_call: TRBJ1-1
cdr3_length: 13
cdr3_aa: CASRGQGSAEAFF

clone_size: .
v_call: TRBV27
j_call: TRBJ1-4
cdr3_length: 15
cdr3_aa: CASSPLTGGTEKLFF

clone_size: .
v_call: TRBV5-1
j_call: TRBJ2-2
cdr3_length: 15
cdr3_aa: CASSLAQGNTGELFF

clone_size: .
v_call: TRBV19
j_call: TRBJ2-5
cdr3_length: 14
cdr3_aa: CASSVRPRGETQYF

clone_size: .
v_call: TRBV12-2
j_call: TRBJ2-7
cdr3_length: 15
cdr3_aa: CASRLGGVQSYEQYF

clone_size: .
v_call: TRBV30
j_call: TRBJ1-5
cdr3_length: 14
cdr3_aa: CAWSDLGINQPQHF

clone_size: .
v_call: TRBV10-3
j_call: TRBJ2-1
cdr3_length: 17
cdr3_aa: CAIRVERSGGRYNEQFF

clone_size: .
v_call: TRBV7-6
j_call: TRBJ2-3
cdr3_length: 17
cdr3_aa: CASSLEYPGTSTDTQYF

clone_size: once
v_call: TRBV19
j_call: TRBJ1-5
cdr3_length: 16
cdr3_aa: CASSIRRGQGNQPQHF

clone_size: .
v_call: TRBV7-2
j_call: TRBJ1-1
cdr3_length: 14
cdr3_aa: CASSPWDLATEAFF

clone_size: .
v_call: TRBV5-1
j_call: TRBJ1-3
cdr3_length: 17
cdr3_aa: CASSATGTRTSGNTIYF

clone_size: .
v_call: TRBV5-1
j_call: TRBJ2-2
cdr3_length: 15
cdr3_aa: CASSLEGPGIGELFF

clone_size: .
v_call: TRBV7-3
j_call: TRBJ1-5
cdr3_length: 13
cdr3_aa: CASSWGGGQPQHF

clone_size: .
v_call: TRBV4-1
j_call: TRBJ1-3
cdr3_length: 18
cdr3_aa: CASSLGGGQGAFGNTIYF

clone_size: .
v_call: TRBV29-1
j_call: TRBJ2-7
cdr3_length: 13
cdr3_aa: CSVEDRDRYEQYF

clone_size: .
v_call: TRBV5-1
j_call: TRBJ2-7
cdr3_length: 14
cdr3_aa: CASSGGLAVYEQYF

clone_size: .
v_call: TRBV3-1/TRBV3-2
j_call: TRBJ1-1
cdr3_length: 15
cdr3_aa: CASSQPFPRNTEAFF

clone_size: .
v_call: TRBV7-3
j_call: TRBJ2-6
cdr3_length: 17
cdr3_aa: CASSLWDRVSGANVLTF

clone_size: .
v_call: TRBV18
j_call: TRBJ2-1
cdr3_length: 15
cdr3_aa: CASSPGTSGGNEQFF

clone_size: .
v_call: TRBV7-8
j_call: TRBJ2-7
cdr3_length: 15
cdr3_aa: CASSLERGLGYEQYF

clone_size: few
v_call: TRBV2
j_call: TRBJ1-2
cdr3_length: 15
cdr3_aa: CASSPTTGPDSGYTF

clone_size: .
v_call: TRBV19
j_call: TRBJ1-4
cdr3_length: 15
cdr3_aa: CASNGGAGGGEKLFF

clone_size: .
v_call: TRBV7-2
j_call: TRBJ2-1
cdr3_length: 16
cdr3_aa: CASSPRRAGGYNEQFF

clone_size: .
v_call: TRBV19
j_call: TRBJ1-2
cdr3_length: 13
cdr3_aa: CASSTIRVHGYTF

clone_size: .
v_call: TRBV18
j_call: TRBJ2-7
cdr3_length: 14
cdr3_aa: CASSPDGGGYEQYF

clone_size: .
v_call: TRBV7-2
j_call: TRBJ1-2
cdr3_length: 17
cdr3_aa: CASRRGGAEVDNYGYTF

clone_size: .
v_call: TRBV18
j_call: TRBJ1-1
cdr3_length: 15
cdr3_aa: CASSPVQGANTEAFF

clone_size: .
v_call: TRBV5-1
j_call: TRBJ2-7
cdr3_length: 14
cdr3_aa: CASSLAPPTYEQYF

clone_size: medium-sized
v_call: TRBV27
j_call: TRBJ1-2
cdr3_length: 18
cdr3_aa: CANSLRGYGGQGAGGYTF

clone_size: once
v_call: TRBV5-1
j_call: TRBJ1-1
cdr3_length: 14
cdr3_aa: CASSLVQGETEAFF

clone_size: .
v_call: TRBV9
j_call: TRBJ2-1
cdr3_length: 15
cdr3_aa: CASSVGDRGYNEQFF